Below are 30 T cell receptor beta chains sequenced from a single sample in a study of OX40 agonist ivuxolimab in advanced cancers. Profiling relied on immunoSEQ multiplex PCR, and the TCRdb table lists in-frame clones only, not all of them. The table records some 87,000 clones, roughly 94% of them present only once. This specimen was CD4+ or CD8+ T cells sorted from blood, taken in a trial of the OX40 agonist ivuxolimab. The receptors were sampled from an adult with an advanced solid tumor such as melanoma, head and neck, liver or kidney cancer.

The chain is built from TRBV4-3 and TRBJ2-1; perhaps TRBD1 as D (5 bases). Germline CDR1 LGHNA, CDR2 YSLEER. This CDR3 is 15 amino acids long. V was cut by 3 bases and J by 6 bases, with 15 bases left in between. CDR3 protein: CASSHPRWGANEQFF. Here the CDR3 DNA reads TGCGCCAGCAGCCATCCGCGTTGGGGCGCCAATGAGCAGTTCTTC.

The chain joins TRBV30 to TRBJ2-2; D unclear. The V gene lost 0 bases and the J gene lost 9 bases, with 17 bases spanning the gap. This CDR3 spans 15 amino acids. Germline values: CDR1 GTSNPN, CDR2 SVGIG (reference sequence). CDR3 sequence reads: CAWSVMATPTRELFF. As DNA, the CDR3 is TGTGCCTGGAGTGTAATGGCTACCCCTACCAGGGAGCTGTTTTTT.

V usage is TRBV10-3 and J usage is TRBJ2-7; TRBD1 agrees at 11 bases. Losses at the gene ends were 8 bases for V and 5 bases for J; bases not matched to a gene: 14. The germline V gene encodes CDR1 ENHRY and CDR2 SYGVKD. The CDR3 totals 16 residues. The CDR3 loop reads CAISGRTGGDWDEQYF. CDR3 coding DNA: TGTGCCATCTCCGGCCGGACAGGGGGCGATTGGGACGAGCAGTACTTC.

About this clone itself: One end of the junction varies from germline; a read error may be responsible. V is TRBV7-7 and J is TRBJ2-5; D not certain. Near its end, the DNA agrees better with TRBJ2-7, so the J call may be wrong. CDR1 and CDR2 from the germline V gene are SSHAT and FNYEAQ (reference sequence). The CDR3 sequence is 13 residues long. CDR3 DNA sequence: TGTGCTAGCAGCTTACGACCGACCTACGAGCAGTACTTC. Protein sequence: CASSLRPTYEQYF.

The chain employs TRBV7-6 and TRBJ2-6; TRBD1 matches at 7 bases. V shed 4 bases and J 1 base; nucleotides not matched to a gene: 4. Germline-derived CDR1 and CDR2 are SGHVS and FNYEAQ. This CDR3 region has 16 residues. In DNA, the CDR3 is TGTGCCAGCAGCTCATCGGACAGGTCTGGGGCCAACGTCCTGACTTTC. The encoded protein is CASSSSDRSGANVLTF.

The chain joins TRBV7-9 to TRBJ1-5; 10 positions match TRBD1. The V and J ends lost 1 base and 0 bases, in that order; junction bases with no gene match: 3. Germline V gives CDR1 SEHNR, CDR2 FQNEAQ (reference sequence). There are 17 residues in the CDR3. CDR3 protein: CASSLVGQGNSNQPQHF. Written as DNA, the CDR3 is TGTGCCAGCAGCTTAGTGGGACAGGGGAATAGCAATCAGCCCCAGCATTTT.

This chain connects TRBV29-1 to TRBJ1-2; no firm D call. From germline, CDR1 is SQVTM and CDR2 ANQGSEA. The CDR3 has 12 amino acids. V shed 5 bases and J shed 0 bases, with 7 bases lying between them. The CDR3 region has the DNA TGCAGCGTTACTGGCCCTAACTATGGCTACACCTTC. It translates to CSVTGPNYGYTF.

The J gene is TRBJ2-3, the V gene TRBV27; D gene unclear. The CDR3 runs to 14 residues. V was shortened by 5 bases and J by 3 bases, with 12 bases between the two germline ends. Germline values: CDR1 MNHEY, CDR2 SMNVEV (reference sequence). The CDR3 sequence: CASSPIPQTDTQYF. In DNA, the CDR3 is TGTGCCAGCAGTCCAATCCCCCAGACAGATACGCAGTATTTT.

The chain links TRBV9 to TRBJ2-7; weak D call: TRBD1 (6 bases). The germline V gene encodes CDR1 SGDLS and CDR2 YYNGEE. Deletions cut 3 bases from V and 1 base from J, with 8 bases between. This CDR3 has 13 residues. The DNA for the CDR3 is TGTGCCAGCAGCGGAACAGGGTCCTACGAGCAGTACTTC. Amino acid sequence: CASSGTGSYEQYF. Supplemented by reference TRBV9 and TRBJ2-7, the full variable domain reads DSGVTQTPKHLITATGQRVTLRCSPRSGDLSVYWYQQSLDQGLQFLIQYYNGEERAKGNILERFSAQQFPDLHSELNLSSLELGDSALYFCASSGTGSYEQYFGPGTRLTVT.

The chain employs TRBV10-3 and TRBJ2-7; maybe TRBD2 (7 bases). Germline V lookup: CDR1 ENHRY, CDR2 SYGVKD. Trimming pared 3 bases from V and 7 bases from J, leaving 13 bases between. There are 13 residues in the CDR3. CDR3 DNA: TGTGCCATCAGTGACAGGACTAGGGGGGAGCAGTACTTC. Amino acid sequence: CAISDRTRGEQYF.

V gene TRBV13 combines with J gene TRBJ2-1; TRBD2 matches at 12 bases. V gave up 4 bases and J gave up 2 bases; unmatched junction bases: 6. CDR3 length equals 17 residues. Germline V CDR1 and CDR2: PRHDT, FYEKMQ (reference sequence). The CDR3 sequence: CASSSWTSGIPYNEQFF. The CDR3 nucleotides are TGTGCCAGCAGCTCCTGGACTAGCGGGATCCCCTACAATGAGCAGTTCTTC.

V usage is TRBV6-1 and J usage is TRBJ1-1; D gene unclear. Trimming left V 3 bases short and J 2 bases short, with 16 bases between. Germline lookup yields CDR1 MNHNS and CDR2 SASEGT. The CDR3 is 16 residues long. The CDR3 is CASSEVYKRYNTEAFF. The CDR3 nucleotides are TGTGCCAGCAGTGAGGTTTATAAGAGATATAACACTGAAGCTTTCTTT.

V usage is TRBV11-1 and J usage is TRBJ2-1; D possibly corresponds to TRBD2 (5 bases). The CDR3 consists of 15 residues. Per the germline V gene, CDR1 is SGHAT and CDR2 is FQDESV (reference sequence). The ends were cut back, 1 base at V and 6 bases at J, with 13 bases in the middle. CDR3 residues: CASSLGLASSNEQFF. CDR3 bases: TGTGCCAGCAGCTTAGGGCTAGCTTCTAGCAATGAGCAGTTCTTC.

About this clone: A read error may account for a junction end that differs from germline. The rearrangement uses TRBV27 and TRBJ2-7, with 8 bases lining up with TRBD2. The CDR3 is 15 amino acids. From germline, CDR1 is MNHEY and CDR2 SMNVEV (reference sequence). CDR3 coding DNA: TGTGCCAGCAGTTCGAGTTTAGCGGGATTATACGGGCAGTACTTC. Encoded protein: CASSSSLAGLYGQYF.

Written as DNA, the CDR3 is TGTGCCAGCTCACCCCCACGGACAGGCTACTATGGCTACACCTTC. Amino acid sequence: CASSPPRTGYYGYTF. The gene calls are TRBV18 and TRBJ1-2, with 7 bases identical to TRBD1. V shed 3 bases, J shed 3 bases, and the junction held 7 bases outside the gene matches. Germline CDR1 and CDR2: KGHSH and LQKENI. This CDR3 spans 15 amino acids.

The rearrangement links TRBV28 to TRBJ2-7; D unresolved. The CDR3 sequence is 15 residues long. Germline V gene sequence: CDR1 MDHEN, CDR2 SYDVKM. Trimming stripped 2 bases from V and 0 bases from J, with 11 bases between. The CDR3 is CASSLGVGLSYEQYF. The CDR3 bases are TGTGCCAGCAGTTTAGGGGTGGGTCTCTCCTACGAGCAGTACTTC.

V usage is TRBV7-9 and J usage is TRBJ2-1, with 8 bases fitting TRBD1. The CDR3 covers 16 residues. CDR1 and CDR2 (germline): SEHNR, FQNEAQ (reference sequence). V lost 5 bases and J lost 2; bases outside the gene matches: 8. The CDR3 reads CASSTTGDGAYNEQFF. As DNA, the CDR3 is TGTGCCAGCAGCACGACAGGGGACGGTGCCTACAATGAGCAGTTCTTC. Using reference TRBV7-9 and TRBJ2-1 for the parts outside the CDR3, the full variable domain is DTGVSQNPRHKITKRGQNVTFRCDPISEHNRLYWYRQTLGQGPEFLTYFQNEAQLEKSRLLSDRFSAERPKGSFSTLEIQRTEQGDSAMYLCASSTTGDGAYNEQFFGPGTRLTVL.

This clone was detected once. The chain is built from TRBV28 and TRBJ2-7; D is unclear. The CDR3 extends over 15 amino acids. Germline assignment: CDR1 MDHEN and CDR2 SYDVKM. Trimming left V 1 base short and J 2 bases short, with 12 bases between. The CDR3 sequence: CASSLFSLSTYEQYF. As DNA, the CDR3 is TGTGCCAGCAGTTTATTTTCGCTGTCTACCTACGAGCAGTACTTC.

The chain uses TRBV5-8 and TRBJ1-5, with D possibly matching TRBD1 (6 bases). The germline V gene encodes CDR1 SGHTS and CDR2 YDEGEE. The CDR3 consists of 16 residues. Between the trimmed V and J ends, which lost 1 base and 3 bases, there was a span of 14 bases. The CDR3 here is CASSLQGGPHNQPQHF. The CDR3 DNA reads TGTGCCAGCAGCTTGCAAGGGGGGCCCCACAATCAGCCCCAGCATTTT.

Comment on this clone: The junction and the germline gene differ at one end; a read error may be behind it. The CDR3 loop is CASSTYSYEQCF. CDR3 nucleotides: TGTGCCAGCAGCACTTACAGCTACGAGCAGTGCTTC. This chain links TRBV9 with TRBJ2-7; D is uncertain. The CDR3 totals 12 residues. Per germline, CDR1 SGDLS and CDR2 YYNGEE.

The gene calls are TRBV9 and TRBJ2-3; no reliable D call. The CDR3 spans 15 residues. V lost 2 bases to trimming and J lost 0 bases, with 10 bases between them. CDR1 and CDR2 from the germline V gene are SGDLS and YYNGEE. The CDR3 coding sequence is TGTGCCAGCAGCGTGTCCGCAACTAGCACAGATACGCAGTATTTT. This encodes CASSVSATSTDTQYF.

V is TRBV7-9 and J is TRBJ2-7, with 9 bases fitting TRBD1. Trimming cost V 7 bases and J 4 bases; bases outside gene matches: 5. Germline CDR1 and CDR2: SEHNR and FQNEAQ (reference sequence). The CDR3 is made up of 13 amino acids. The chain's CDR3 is CASISGQGYEQYF. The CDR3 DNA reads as TGTGCCAGCATCTCAGGACAGGGGTACGAGCAGTACTTC.

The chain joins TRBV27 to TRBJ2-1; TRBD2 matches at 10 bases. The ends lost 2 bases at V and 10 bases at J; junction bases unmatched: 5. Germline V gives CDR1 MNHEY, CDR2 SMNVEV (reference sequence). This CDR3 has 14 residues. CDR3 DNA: TGTGCCAGCAGTTTACGGCTAGCGGGAGCCGAGCAGTTCTTC. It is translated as CASSLRLAGAEQFF.

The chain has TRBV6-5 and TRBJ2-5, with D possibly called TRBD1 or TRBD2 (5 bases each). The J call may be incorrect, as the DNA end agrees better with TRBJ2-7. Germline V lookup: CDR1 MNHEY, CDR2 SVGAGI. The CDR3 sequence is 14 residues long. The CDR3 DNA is TGTGCCAGCAGTTACTGGGACGGGCACTACGAGCAGTACTTC. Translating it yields CASSYWDGHYEQYF.

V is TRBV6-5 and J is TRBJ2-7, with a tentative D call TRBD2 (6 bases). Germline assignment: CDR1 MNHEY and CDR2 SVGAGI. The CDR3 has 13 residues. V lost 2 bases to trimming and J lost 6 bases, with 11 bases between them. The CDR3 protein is CASSYPPGAEQYF. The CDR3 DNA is TGTGCCAGCAGTTACCCCCCGGGAGCCGAGCAGTACTTC.

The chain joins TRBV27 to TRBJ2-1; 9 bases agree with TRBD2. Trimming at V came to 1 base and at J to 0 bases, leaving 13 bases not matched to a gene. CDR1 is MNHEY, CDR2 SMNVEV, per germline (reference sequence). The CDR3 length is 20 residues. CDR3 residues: CASSLFGGREGRSSYNEQFF. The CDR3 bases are TGTGCCAGCAGTTTATTTGGAGGGCGGGAGGGCCGTAGCTCCTACAATGAGCAGTTCTTC.

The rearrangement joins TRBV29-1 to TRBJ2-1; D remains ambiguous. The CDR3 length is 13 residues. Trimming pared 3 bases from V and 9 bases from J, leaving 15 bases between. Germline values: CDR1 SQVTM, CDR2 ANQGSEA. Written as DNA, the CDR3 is TGCAGCGTTGAGAACCCAGTTTCCCCTGAGCAGTTCTTC. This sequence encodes CSVENPVSPEQFF.

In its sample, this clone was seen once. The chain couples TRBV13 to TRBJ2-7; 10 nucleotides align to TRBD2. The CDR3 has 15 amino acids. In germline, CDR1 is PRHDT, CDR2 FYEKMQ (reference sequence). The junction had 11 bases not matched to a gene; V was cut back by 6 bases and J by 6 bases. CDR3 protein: CASSSESGRAREQYF. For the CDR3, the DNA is TGTGCCAGCAGTTCCGAAAGCGGGAGGGCCCGCGAGCAGTACTTC. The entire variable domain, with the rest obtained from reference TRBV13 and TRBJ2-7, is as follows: AAGVIQSPRHLIKEKRETATLKCYPIPRHDTVYWYQQGPGQDPQFLISFYEKMQSDKGSIPDRFSAQQFSDYHSELNMSSLELGDSALYFCASSSESGRAREQYFGPGTRLTVT.

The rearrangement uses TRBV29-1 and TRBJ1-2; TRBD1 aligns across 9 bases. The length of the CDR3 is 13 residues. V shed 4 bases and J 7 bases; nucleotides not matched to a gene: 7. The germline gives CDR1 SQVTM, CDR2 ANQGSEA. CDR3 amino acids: CSVVEDRGGGYTF. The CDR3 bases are TGCAGCGTTGTCGAGGACAGGGGAGGTGGCTACACCTTC.

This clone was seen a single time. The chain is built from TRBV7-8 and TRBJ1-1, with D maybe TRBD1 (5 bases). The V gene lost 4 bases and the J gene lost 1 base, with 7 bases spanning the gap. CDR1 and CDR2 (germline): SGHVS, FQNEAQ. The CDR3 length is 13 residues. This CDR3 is CASSSDRNTEAFF. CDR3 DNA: TGTGCCAGCAGCTCCGACAGGAACACTGAAGCTTTCTTT.